These 5 T cell receptor beta chains were all obtained from the same sample, sequenced in a study of Graves' ophthalmopathy and Graves' hyperthyroidism. The sequenced template was RNA, covering the TCR beta CDR3 region. HTBI-primed first-round RT-PCR preceded second-round multiplex PCR. TCRdb analysed the multiplex PCR reads with MiXCR anew, one entry per CDR3 protein. The repertoire holds approximately 460,000 distinct CDR3 sequences, with approximately 14% as singletons. Specimen: blood. Source of these receptors: a woman in her twenties or thirties with Graves' ophthalmopathy.

The rearrangement links TRBV7-3 to TRBJ2-7, with a tentative D call TRBD2 (7 bases). The CDR3 totals 13 residues. The V and J ends lost 4 bases and 6 bases respectively, with 13 bases between them. The V gene's germline CDR1 is SGHTA and CDR2 FQGTGA. CDR3 sequence: CASSSGGGGEQYF. The CDR3 DNA sequence: TGTGCCAGCAGCTCCGGGGGAGGGGGCGAGCAGTACTTC.

This clonotype was picked up a small number of times. A read error is possible here, since a much larger clone lies one base away. V usage is TRBV15 and J usage is TRBJ1-1; weak D call: TRBD1 (5 bases). The germline V and J ends were trimmed by 8 bases and 7 bases, with 17 bases remaining between them. Germline values: CDR1 LNHNV, CDR2 YYDKDF (reference sequence). The length of the CDR3 is 13 residues. The CDR3 reads CATGWGRAGEAFF. For the CDR3, the DNA is TGTGCCACCGGATGGGGGAGGGCCGGTGAAGCTTTCTTT.

This clonotype appeared a few times. The J gene is TRBJ1-2, the V gene TRBV19; TRBD1 matches at 9 bases. The germline V gene has CDR1 LNHDA and CDR2 SQIVND (reference sequence). The CDR3 has 14 residues. The V segment lost 7 bases and the J segment 0 bases; nucleotides outside the gene matches: 3. The CDR3 DNA follows: TGTGCCAGTAAGGACAGGGGAACTAACTATGGCTACACCTTC. Its translation: CASKDRGTNYGYTF.

The chain combines TRBV6-1 with TRBJ1-2, with 7 bases lining up with TRBD1. Germline trimming cut 4 bases from V and 7 bases from J; bases unmatched to any gene: 6. There are 13 residues in the CDR3. Looked up from germline, CDR1 is MNHNS and CDR2 is SASEGT. The CDR3 region has the DNA TGTGCCAGCAGTGTTGGGGACAGATCTGGCTACACCTTC. Its protein is CASSVGDRSGYTF.

This clonotype turned up a few times. CDR3 in amino acids: CASSVGTVKNIQYF. CDR3 nucleotide sequence: TGTGCCAGCAGTGTAGGGACCGTAAAAAACATTCAGTACTTC. V gene TRBV28 combines with J gene TRBJ2-4; TRBD1 or TRBD2 may be the D gene (5 bases each). CDR3 size: 14 residues. CDR1 is MDHEN and CDR2 is SYDVKM in the germline V gene. The V gene lost 5 bases and the J gene lost 4 bases, with 12 bases spanning the gap.